A selection of T cell receptor beta chains follows, all from one sample in a study of radiotherapy plus CTLA-4 blockade in lung cancer. Profiling relied on immunoSEQ multiplex PCR, and the TCRdb table lists in-frame clones only, not all of them. The table has about 28,000 clones, less than 85% seen once. This material consisted of peripheral blood, taken from a patient treated with radiotherapy plus ipilimumab. Receptors were obtained from a human donor with non-small cell lung cancer who had stable disease on radiotherapy plus ipilimumab. Each CDR3 is given with its conserved first and last residue. A D gene is named only where the DNA matches it firmly. Clone size is not always given. Where it is, it says once, few, many or a class for expanded clones.

NA,TRBJ2-1,NA,TRBV7-8,CASSLAQVTSYNEQFF,TGTGCCAGCAGCTTAGCCCAGGTTACCTCCTACAATGAGCAGTTCTTC
NA,TRBJ1-1,NA,TRBV5-1,CASSLEGLLLGEAFF,TGCGCCAGCAGCTTGGAGGGTCTACTTTTGGGTGAAGCTTTCTTT
TRBD1,TRBJ1-3,NA,TRBV18,CASSPNRGDSGNTIYF,TGTGCCAGCTCACCAAACAGGGGAGACTCTGGAAACACCATATATTTT
TRBD1,TRBJ2-1,few,TRBV5-1,CASSSRGTGDEQFF,TGCGCCAGCAGCTCTCGGGGGACAGGCGATGAGCAGTTCTTC
NA,TRBJ1-1,few,TRBV6-5,CASSGTDSGTEAFF,TGTGCCAGCAGCGGAACGGACAGCGGCACTGAAGCTTTCTTT
NA,TRBJ1-6,NA,TRBV7-2,CASSPRTLYNSPLHF,TGTGCCAGCAGCCCGCGGACACTTTATAATTCACCCCTCCACTTT
NA,TRBJ2-1,NA,TRBV11-1,CASSKTLAGEQFF,TGTGCCAGCAGCAAGACCCTAGCTGGTGAGCAGTTCTTC
NA,TRBJ2-7,NA,TRBV30,CACRTVRGRTRYEQYF,TGTGCCTGCCGGACCGTCCGTGGCAGAACCCGCTACGAGCAGTACTTC
TRBD1,TRBJ1-3,NA,TRBV13,CASSLGARRQGRSSGNTIYF,TGTGCCAGCAGCTTAGGGGCGAGGCGACAGGGCCGATCCTCTGGAAACACCATATATTTT
TRBD1,TRBJ1-2,few,TRBV6-1,CASSRDRRDYGYTF,TGTGCCAGCAGCCGGGACAGGAGGGACTATGGCTACACCTTC
TRBD1,TRBJ1-2,NA,TRBV6-1,CASRGGQGRGYTF,TGTGCCAGCAGGGGGGGACAGGGGAGAGGCTACACCTTC
NA,TRBJ1-5,NA,TRBV2,CASSRAAFSNQPQHF,TGTGCCAGCAGTCGGGCAGCCTTTAGCAATCAGCCCCAGCATTTT
NA,TRBJ2-7,NA,TRBV9,CASSVPDSHGGTSYEQYF,TGTGCCAGCAGCGTTCCGGACAGCCACGGGGGAACCTCCTACGAGCAGTACTTC
NA,TRBJ1-1,NA,TRBV11-2,CASPKGTDWVNTEAFF,TGTGCCAGCCCAAAGGGGACTGATTGGGTGAACACTGAAGCTTTCTTT
NA,TRBJ1-1,few,TRBV4-1,CASRGTLRNTEAFF,TGCGCCAGCAGGGGGACACTTAGGAACACTGAAGCTTTCTTT
NA,TRBJ1-2,NA,TRBV9,CASSVGYGYTF,TGTGCCAGCAGCGTAGGGTATGGCTACACCTTC
NA,TRBJ2-1,NA,TRBV10-1,CASSEFGHSNEQFF,TGCGCCAGCAGTGAGTTTGGACACAGCAATGAGCAGTTCTTC
NA,TRBJ1-3,NA,TRBV19,CASSISTRTGNTIYF,TGTGCCAGTAGTATTTCGACAAGGACTGGAAACACCATATATTTT
NA,TRBJ2-2,NA,TRBV7-3,CASSQIVGTGELFF,TGTGCCAGCAGCCAGATCGTAGGGACCGGGGAGCTGTTTTTT
NA,TRBJ1-1,once,TRBV6-6,CASSYGATEAFF,TGTGCCAGCAGTTATGGGGCCACTGAAGCTTTCTTT
NA,TRBJ1-1,NA,TRBV4-1,CASSQDPTARAFF,TGCGCCAGCAGCCAAGATCCGACAGCCCGAGCTTTCTTT
NA,TRBJ1-1,NA,TRBV7-9,CASSQLSPVAFF,TGTGCCAGCAGTCAACTATCCCCCGTGGCTTTCTTT
NA,TRBJ2-3,NA,TRBV28,CASSLPSELTDTQYF,TGTGCCAGCAGTTTACCCTCGGAGCTCACAGATACGCAGTATTTT
TRBD1,TRBJ1-1,NA,TRBV19,CASTMTGRGTEAFF,TGTGCCAGTACCATGACAGGGCGGGGGACTGAAGCTTTCTTT
NA,TRBJ1-5,once,TRBV10-3,CAISDSGGNQPQHF,TGTGCCATCAGTGATTCGGGGGGCAATCAGCCCCAGCATTTT
TRBD1,TRBJ1-2,NA,TRBV2,CASTGQGVTDGYTF,TGTGCCAGCACCGGACAGGGGGTTACCGATGGCTACACCTTC
NA,TRBJ1-2,NA,TRBV12-5,CASGRTLYGYTF,TGTGCTAGTGGTCGGACTCTTTATGGCTACACCTTC
NA,TRBJ1-1,NA,TRBV29-1,CSVTDSEAFF,TGCAGCGTTACCGACTCTGAAGCTTTCTTT
NA,TRBJ1-3,NA,TRBV9,CASSSGGQLSGNTIYF,TGTGCCAGCAGCTCCGGGGGGCAACTTTCTGGAAACACCATATATTTT
NA,TRBJ1-1,NA,TRBV19,CASSNSWADTEAFF,TGTGCCAGTAGTAATAGCTGGGCAGACACTGAAGCTTTCTTT
NA,TRBJ1-2,few,TRBV4-3,CASSQDQGADYGYTF,TGCGCCAGCAGCCAAGATCAAGGGGCAGACTATGGCTACACCTTC
TRBD1,TRBJ1-2,NA,TRBV19,CASSIEGQGYGYTF,TGTGCCAGTAGTATTGAGGGACAGGGCTATGGCTACACCTTC
NA,TRBJ1-4,NA,TRBV19,CASRRGANEKLFF,TGTGCCAGTAGAAGGGGGGCTAATGAAAAACTGTTTTTT
NA,TRBJ1-1,NA,TRBV7-9,CASSLQSGQLEASF,TGTGCCAGCAGCTTACAGTCTGGGCAGCTTGAAGCTTCCTTT
TRBD1,TRBJ2-5,NA,TRBV5-1,CASRRQGGESETQYF,TGCGCCAGTAGGAGACAGGGGGGAGAATCGGAGACCCAGTACTTC
NA,TRBJ1-3,NA,TRBV7-6,CASSLRSAGTGIGNTIYF,TGTGCCAGCAGCCTCCGTTCCGCAGGGACGGGAATTGGAAACACCATATATTTT
TRBD1,TRBJ1-3,few,TRBV6-6,CATVTGGGRNTIYF,TGTGCCACCGTCACAGGGGGCGGCAGAAACACCATATATTTT
NA,TRBJ1-1,NA,TRBV6-6,CASSYPPANTEAFF,TGTGCCAGCAGTTACCCCCCCGCGAACACTGAAGCTTTCTTT
NA,TRBJ1-5,NA,TRBV6-1,CASSVWGHQPQHF,TGTGCCAGCAGTGTGTGGGGGCATCAGCCCCAGCATTTT